This T cell receptor beta chain emerged from a study of post-analysis software for immune sequencing data. Findings of the study overall: Under the F measure, samples that were prepared in one batch clustered strongly together. Roughly five TRBV segments appeared more often in patients than in controls, and TRBV5-6, TRBV5-1 and TRBV20-1 were among these. Diversity measured as normalized Chao1 was significantly lower in multiple sclerosis patients than in controls.

This clonotype was seen only a few times. The antigen is undetermined. Per the germline V gene, CDR1 is DFQATT and CDR2 is SNEGSKA (reference sequence). This CDR3 is 14 amino acids long. Trimming took 0 bases from V and 6 from J, leaving 13 bases between them. Each TCR beta cDNA library carried unique molecular identifiers. Each CDR3 protein gets one entry after TCRdb re-called the PCR reads with MiXCR. Of hundreds of thousands of distinct CDR3 sequences listed, just under 30% are singletons. The source material was blood. The gene calls are TRBV20-1 and TRBJ2-3; D perhaps matches TRBD2 (5 bases). The receptor comes from a girl under 18 with multiple sclerosis. The CDR3 DNA reads as TGCAGTGCTAGAGATTGGATGCGGGCGGATACGCAGTATTTT. It translates to CSARDWMRADTQYF.